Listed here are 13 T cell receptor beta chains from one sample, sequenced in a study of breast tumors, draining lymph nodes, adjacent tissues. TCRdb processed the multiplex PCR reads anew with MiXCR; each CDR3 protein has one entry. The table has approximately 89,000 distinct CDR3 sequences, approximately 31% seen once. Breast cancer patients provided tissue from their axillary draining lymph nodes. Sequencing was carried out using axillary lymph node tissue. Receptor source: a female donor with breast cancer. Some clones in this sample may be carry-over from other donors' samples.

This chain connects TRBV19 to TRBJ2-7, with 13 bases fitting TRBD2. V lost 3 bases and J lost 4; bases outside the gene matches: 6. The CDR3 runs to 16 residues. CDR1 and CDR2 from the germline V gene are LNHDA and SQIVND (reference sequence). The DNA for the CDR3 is TGTGCCAGTAGTATGGGACTAGCGGGAAAGTTTTACGAGCAGTACTTC. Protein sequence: CASSMGLAGKFYEQYF.

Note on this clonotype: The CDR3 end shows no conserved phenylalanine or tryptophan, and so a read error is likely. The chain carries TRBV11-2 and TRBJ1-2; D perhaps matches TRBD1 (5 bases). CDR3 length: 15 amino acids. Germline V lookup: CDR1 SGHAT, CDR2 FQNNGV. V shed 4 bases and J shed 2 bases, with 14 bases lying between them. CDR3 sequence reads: CASSSTRQTNYGYTL. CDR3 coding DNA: TGTGCCAGCAGCTCAACCCGACAGACCAACTATGGCTACACCCTC.

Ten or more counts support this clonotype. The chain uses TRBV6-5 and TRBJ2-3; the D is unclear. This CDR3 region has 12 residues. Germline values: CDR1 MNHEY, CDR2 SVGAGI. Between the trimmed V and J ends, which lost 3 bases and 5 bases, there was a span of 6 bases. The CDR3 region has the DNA TGTGCCAGCAGTTATAGTGGAGATACGCAGTATTTT. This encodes CASSYSGDTQYF.

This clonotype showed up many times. The CDR3 here is CASTPGHPGGELFF. DNA for the CDR3: TGTGCCAGCACCCCGGGACATCCTGGGGGGGAGCTGTTTTTT. The chain employs TRBV6-1 and TRBJ2-2, with D perhaps TRBD1 (6 bases). V gave up 7 bases and J gave up 8 bases, with 17 bases separating them. This CDR3 is 14 amino acids long. Germline assignment: CDR1 MNHNS and CDR2 SASEGT.

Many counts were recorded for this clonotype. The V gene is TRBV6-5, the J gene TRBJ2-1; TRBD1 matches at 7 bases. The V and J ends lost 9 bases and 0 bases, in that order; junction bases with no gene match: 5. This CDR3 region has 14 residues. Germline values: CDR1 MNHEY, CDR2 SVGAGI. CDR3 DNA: TGTGCCAGTCAAAGGGGGCTCTCCTACAATGAGCAGTTCTTC. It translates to CASQRGLSYNEQFF.

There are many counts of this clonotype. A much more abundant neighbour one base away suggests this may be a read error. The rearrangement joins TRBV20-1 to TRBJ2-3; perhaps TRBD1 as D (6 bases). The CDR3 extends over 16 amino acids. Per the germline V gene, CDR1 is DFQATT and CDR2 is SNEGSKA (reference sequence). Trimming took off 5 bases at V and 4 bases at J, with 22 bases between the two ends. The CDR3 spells CSADPGTPSAPDTQYF. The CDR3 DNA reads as TGCAGTGCTGATCCCGGGACACCTAGTGCCCCAGATACGCAGTATTTT.

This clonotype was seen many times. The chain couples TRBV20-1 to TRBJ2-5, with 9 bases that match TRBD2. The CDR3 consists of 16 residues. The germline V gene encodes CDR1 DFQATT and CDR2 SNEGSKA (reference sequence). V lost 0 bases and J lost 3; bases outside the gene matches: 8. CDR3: CSARDQASGEKETQYF. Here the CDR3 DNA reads TGCAGTGCTAGAGATCAGGCTAGCGGGGAAAAAGAGACCCAGTACTTC.

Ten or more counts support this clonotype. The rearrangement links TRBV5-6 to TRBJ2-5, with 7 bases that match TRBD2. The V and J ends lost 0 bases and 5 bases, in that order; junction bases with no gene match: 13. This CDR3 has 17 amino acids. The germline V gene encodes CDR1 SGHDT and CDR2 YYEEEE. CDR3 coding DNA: TGTGCCAGCAGCTTGGAAGGTTTGGGGAGGGCCGATGAGACCCAGTACTTC. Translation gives CASSLEGLGRADETQYF.

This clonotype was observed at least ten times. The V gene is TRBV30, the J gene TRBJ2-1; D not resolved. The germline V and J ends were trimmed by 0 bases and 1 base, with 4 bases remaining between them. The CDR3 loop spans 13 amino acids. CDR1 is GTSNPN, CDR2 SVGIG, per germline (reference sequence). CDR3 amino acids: CAWSVQSYNEQFF. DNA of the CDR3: TGTGCCTGGAGTGTACAGTCCTACAATGAGCAGTTCTTC.

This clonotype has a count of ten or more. Here the CDR3 DNA reads TGCGCCAGCAGCCAAGACCCCCCCGGGACAAGACCATACGAGCAGTACTTC. Translating gives CASSQDPPGTRPYEQYF. The chain uses TRBV4-3 and TRBJ2-7, with D tentatively TRBD1 (6 bases). Germline V CDR1 and CDR2: LGHNA, YSLEER. The ends were cut back, 0 bases at V and 4 bases at J, with 19 bases in the middle. The CDR3 is 17 amino acids.

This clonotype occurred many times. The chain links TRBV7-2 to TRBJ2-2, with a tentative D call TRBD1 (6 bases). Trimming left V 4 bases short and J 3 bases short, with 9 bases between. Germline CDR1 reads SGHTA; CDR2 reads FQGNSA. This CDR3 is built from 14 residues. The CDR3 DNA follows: TGTGCCAGCAGCTCAGGGACACACACCGGGGAGCTGTTTTTT. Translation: CASSSGTHTGELFF.

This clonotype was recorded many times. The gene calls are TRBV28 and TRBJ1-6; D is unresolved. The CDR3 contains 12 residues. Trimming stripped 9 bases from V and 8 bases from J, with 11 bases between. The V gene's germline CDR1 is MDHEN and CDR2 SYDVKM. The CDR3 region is CASLARDSPLHF. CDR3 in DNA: TGTGCCAGTCTGGCACGGGATTCACCCCTCCACTTT.

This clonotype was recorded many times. The CDR3 is CSGLETGLYSPLHF. CDR3 nucleotides: TGCAGCGGCCTAGAGACAGGGCTATATTCACCCCTCCACTTT. The chain links TRBV20-1 to TRBJ1-6, with 7 bases matching TRBD1. CDR3 length equals 14 residues. Germline V gene lookup returns CDR1 DFQATT and CDR2 SNEGSKA (reference sequence).